One sample yielded the 26 T cell receptor beta chains listed below, sequenced in a study of blood T cell repertoires in COVID-19. Profiling relied on immunoSEQ multiplex PCR, and the TCRdb table lists in-frame clones only, not all of them. The table has around 300,000 clones, 90% to 95% seen once. The specimen sequenced was peripheral blood. These receptors came from a woman in her twenties or thirties with COVID-19, enrolled during active disease.

V and J are TRBV28 and TRBJ2-7; maybe TRBD2 (6 bases). The length of the CDR3 is 14 residues. Germline CDR1 MDHEN, CDR2 SYDVKM. The ends were cut back, 4 bases at V and 6 bases at J, with 16 bases in the middle. The CDR3 DNA reads TGTGCCAGCAGTTCGACTAGGCTCCATGTCGAGCAGTACTTC. Protein: CASSSTRLHVEQYF. Together with reference TRBV28 and TRBJ2-7, the CDR3 gives the full variable domain: DVKVTQSSRYLVKRTGEKVFLECVQDMDHENMFWYRQDPGLGLRLIYFSYDVKMKEKGDIPEGYSVSREKKERFSLILESASTNQTSMYLCASSSTRLHVEQYFGPGTRLTVT.

This sequence joins TRBV2 and TRBJ1-5, with no clear D. The germline V gene has CDR1 SNHLY and CDR2 FYNNEI. CDR3 size: 15 residues. V lost 2 bases, J lost 4 bases, and 12 bases lay in between. The CDR3 loop reads CASSESSLLNQPQHF. The CDR3 DNA reads TGTGCCAGCAGTGAAAGTTCCCTACTGAATCAGCCCCAGCATTTT.

The genes are TRBV15 and TRBJ1-6; TRBD1 aligns across 7 bases. Trimming took 1 base from V and 5 from J; bases not matched to a gene: 2. The germline V gene has CDR1 LNHNV and CDR2 YYDKDF (reference sequence). CDR3 size: 15 residues. DNA for the CDR3: TGTGCCACCAGCAGAGGGGGGACAGATAATTCACCCCTCCACTTT. This codes for CATSRGGTDNSPLHF. Looking up the rest from reference TRBV15 and TRBJ1-6 gives the full variable domain: DAMVIQNPRYQVTQFGKPVTLSCSQTLNHNVMYWYQQKSSQAPKLLFHYYDKDFNNEADTPDNFQSRRPNTSFCFLDIRSPGLGDTAMYLCATSRGGTDNSPLHFGNGTRLTVT.

The genes are TRBV4-1 and TRBJ1-4; TRBD1 aligns across 7 bases. Germline V gene sequence: CDR1 MGHRA, CDR2 YSYEKL. V shed 5 bases and J 0 bases; nucleotides not matched to a gene: 9. CDR3 size: 17 residues. CDR3 region: CASSMDRLGPTNEKLFF. CDR3 DNA sequence: TGCGCCAGCAGCATGGACAGGTTGGGGCCAACTAATGAAAAACTGTTTTTT.

This clone has a count of ten or more. V and J are TRBV27 and TRBJ1-4; D is possibly TRBD1 (5 bases). Deletions cut 1 base from V and 0 bases from J, with 15 bases between. CDR1 and CDR2 (germline): MNHEY, SMNVEV (reference sequence). The CDR3 length is 18 residues. The CDR3 is CASSLFGTQPATNEKLFF. In DNA form, the CDR3 reads TGTGCCAGCAGTTTATTTGGGACTCAACCAGCAACTAATGAAAAACTGTTTTTT.

On this clone itself: Sequence at one end of the junction differs from germline and may be a read error. The V and J genes are TRBV15 and TRBJ2-1; maybe TRBD2 (6 bases). Germline CDR1 LNHNV, CDR2 YYDKDF (reference sequence). There are 14 residues in the CDR3. The CDR3 here is CATSRAGEYIEQFF. Here the CDR3 DNA reads TGTGCCACCAGCAGAGCGGGAGAGTACATTGAGCAGTTCTTC.

The chain uses TRBV29-1 and TRBJ1-1, with D maybe TRBD1 (5 bases). Germline V gene lookup returns CDR1 SQVTM and CDR2 ANQGSEA. The CDR3 is made up of 13 amino acids. V was cut by 4 bases and J by 5 bases, with 14 bases left in between. CDR3 sequence reads: CSVAATVTTEAFF. The CDR3 DNA reads as TGCAGCGTTGCCGCGACAGTTACAACTGAAGCTTTCTTT.

The count of this clone is one. The chain links TRBV3-1 (or the pseudogene TRBV3-2) to TRBJ2-7, with TRBD2 matching 8 bases. The CDR3 has 14 residues. In germline, CDR1 is LGHDT, CDR2 YNNKEL (reference sequence). V was pared by 3 bases and J by 3 bases, with 4 bases of the junction left unmatched. In nucleotides, the CDR3 is TGTGCCAGCAGCCAGGCTCTAGCGGGCTACGAGCAGTACTTC. This encodes CASSQALAGYEQYF.

The V and J genes are TRBV5-3 and TRBJ1-1; no clear D. TRBV5-3 is reported as an ORF; its role is uncertain. This CDR3 is 12 amino acids long. Deletions cut 5 bases from V and 4 bases from J, with 9 bases between. For the CDR3, the DNA is TGTGCCAGAAGGTCGGAGGGCACTGAAGCTTTCTTT. As protein: CARRSEGTEAFF.

The V gene is TRBV7-6, the J gene TRBJ1-2, with TRBD1 identical over 9 bases. Per germline, CDR1 SGHVS and CDR2 FNYEAQ. The CDR3 runs 15 residues. The junction had 6 bases not matched to a gene; V was cut back by 5 bases and J by 2 bases. The CDR3 region has the DNA TGTGCCAGCAGCCCAACAGGGGGCCTGAACTATGGCTACACCTTC. Translating gives CASSPTGGLNYGYTF.

This sequence joins TRBV19 and TRBJ1-2; TRBD1 might be the D (6 bases). Trimming left V 5 bases short and J 8 bases short, with 15 bases between. Germline CDR1 LNHDA, CDR2 SQIVND (reference sequence). There are 13 residues in the CDR3. CDR3 nucleotides: TGTGCCAGTAGTGAACAGGGAACGTGGGGCTACACCTTC. The encoded protein is CASSEQGTWGYTF. The variable domain in full, completed from reference TRBV19 and TRBJ1-2, reads DGGITQSPKYLFRKEGQNVTLSCEQNLNHDAMYWYRQDPGQGLRLIYYSQIVNDFQKGDIAEGYSVSREKKESFPLTVTSAQKNPTAFYLCASSEQGTWGYTFGSGTRLTVV.

CDR3 protein: CASSLEGLAGGPRQETQYF. The CDR3 region has the DNA TGTGCCAGCAGCTTAGAAGGCCTAGCGGGAGGGCCTAGGCAAGAGACCCAGTACTTC. The J gene is TRBJ2-5, the V gene TRBV11-2; 12 bases are shared with TRBD2. CDR1 is SGHAT, CDR2 FQNNGV, per germline. V dropped 0 bases and J dropped 2; count of bases not matched to a gene: 10. The CDR3 extends over 19 amino acids.

The chain combines TRBV5-6 with TRBJ1-2, with TRBD1 identical over 8 bases. Germline loops: CDR1 SGHDT, CDR2 YYEEEE. The CDR3 has 15 amino acids. V lost 4 bases to trimming and J lost 8 bases; unmatched junction nucleotides: 13. Here the CDR3 DNA reads TGTGCCAGCAGCATAACACAGGGGGGCGAGTCGGGCTACACCTTC. As protein: CASSITQGGESGYTF.

This CDR3 reads CAWSVGTSTEQYF. In nucleotides, the CDR3 is TGTGCCTGGAGTGTAGGGACTAGTACCGAGCAGTACTTC. The gene calls are TRBV30 and TRBJ2-7, with 8 nucleotides matching TRBD2. Trimming took 0 bases from V and 6 from J; bases not matched to a gene: 4. Germline values: CDR1 GTSNPN, CDR2 SVGIG (reference sequence). The CDR3 is 13 amino acids. The whole variable domain, filled in from reference TRBV30 and TRBJ2-7, reads SQTIHQWPATLVQPVGSPLSLECTVEGTSNPNLYWYRQAAGRGLQLLFYSVGIGQISSEVPQNLSASRPQDRQFILSSKKLLLSDSGFYLCAWSVGTSTEQYFGPGTRLTVT.

This sequence joins TRBV2 and TRBJ1-5, with a weak D call TRBD1 (6 bases). Trimming removed 4 bases at V and 8 bases at J, with 21 bases between. The CDR3 has 16 amino acids. The V gene's germline CDR1 is SNHLY and CDR2 FYNNEI. The CDR3 loop is CASSVSGARREEPQHF. The CDR3 DNA reads TGTGCCAGCAGTGTTTCGGGGGCGAGGCGGGAGGAGCCCCAGCATTTT.

V usage is TRBV4-1 and J usage is TRBJ1-1; the match to TRBD1 covers 9 bases. CDR1 is MGHRA, CDR2 YSYEKL, per germline. The V segment lost 1 base and the J segment 4 bases; nucleotides outside the gene matches: 4. There are 15 residues in the CDR3. The CDR3 protein is CASSQAGQGGTEAFF. The DNA for the CDR3 is TGCGCCAGCAGCCAAGCGGGACAGGGTGGCACTGAAGCTTTCTTT.

The chain links TRBV27 to TRBJ2-7; no clear D gene. The CDR3 is made up of 13 amino acids. Trimming removed 0 bases at V and 5 bases at J, with 8 bases between. Germline V lookup: CDR1 MNHEY, CDR2 SMNVEV (reference sequence). The CDR3 here is CASSLSTRNEQYF. CDR3 in DNA: TGTGCCAGCAGTTTATCTACTCGTAACGAGCAGTACTTC.

The chain carries TRBV29-1 and TRBJ1-1, with D possibly being TRBD1 (6 bases). The V gene's germline CDR1 is SQVTM and CDR2 ANQGSEA. CDR3 length: 14 residues. Between the trimmed V and J ends, which lost 5 bases and 0 bases, there was a span of 13 bases. CDR3 sequence (DNA): TGCAGCGTTCAATACAGGGCGATGAACACTGAAGCTTTCTTT. Translated, it gives CSVQYRAMNTEAFF. Using reference TRBV29-1 and TRBJ1-1 for the parts outside the CDR3, the full variable domain is SAVISQKPSRDICQRGTSLTIQCQVDSQVTMMFWYRQQPGQSLTLIATANQGSEATYESGFVIDKFPISRPNLTFSTLTVSNMSPEDSSIYLCSVQYRAMNTEAFFGQGTRLTVV.

This chain joins TRBV30 and TRBJ1-3, with D uncertain. V shed 3 bases and J shed 0 bases, with 9 bases lying between them. CDR1 GTSNPN and CDR2 SVGIG come from the germline V gene (reference sequence). The CDR3 sequence is 14 residues long. In DNA, the CDR3 is TGTGCCTGGAGGGGCCCTCCCTCTGGAAACACCATATATTTT. It specifies CAWRGPPSGNTIYF.

This sequence joins TRBV19 and TRBJ1-5; TRBD1 matches 8 bases. Germline CDR1 LNHDA, CDR2 SQIVND (reference sequence). There are 14 residues in the CDR3. Germline trimming cut 5 bases from V and 7 bases from J; bases unmatched to any gene: 7. The CDR3 sequence: CASSPTGEQQPQHF. CDR3 in DNA: TGTGCCAGTAGTCCGACAGGGGAACAACAGCCCCAGCATTTT.

The CDR3 DNA reads TGTGCCAGCATAGGGACGGGGGAAGTAGAGCAGTACTTC. Residues: CASIGTGEVEQYF. The V call is TRBV27, the J call TRBJ2-7; possible D gene TRBD2, 6 bases. The germline V and J ends were trimmed by 7 bases and 7 bases, with 17 bases remaining between them. The CDR3 has 13 residues. Germline V gene lookup returns CDR1 MNHEY and CDR2 SMNVEV (reference sequence).

This clone occurred a few times. J is TRBJ1-2 and V is TRBV29-1; TRBD1 aligns across 8 bases. The V gene end was trimmed by 5 bases and the J gene end by 6 bases; junction bases not matched to a gene: 8. The CDR3 totals 13 residues. Germline V gene data show CDR1 as SQVTM and CDR2 as ANQGSEA. This CDR3 reads CSVSTGGTDGYTF. The CDR3 nucleotides read TGCAGCGTTAGTACAGGGGGGACTGATGGCTACACCTTC.

J is TRBJ2-3 and V is TRBV6-5; 9 bases are shared with TRBD2. V lost 0 bases, J lost 3 bases, and 4 bases stayed unmatched. CDR3 length: 16 amino acids. Germline assignment: CDR1 MNHEY and CDR2 SVGAGI. This CDR3 reads CASSYSMTSGTDTQYF. Here the CDR3 DNA reads TGTGCCAGCAGTTACTCCATGACTAGCGGTACAGATACGCAGTATTTT.

The chain links TRBV19 to TRBJ2-7, with D possibly TRBD1 on 5 matching bases. Germline-derived CDR1 and CDR2 are LNHDA and SQIVND (reference sequence). The CDR3 has 14 residues. V shed 3 bases and J shed 2 bases, with 11 bases lying between them. The CDR3 spells CASSIPNRPYEQYF. The CDR3 DNA follows: TGTGCCAGTAGTATCCCGAACAGGCCCTACGAGCAGTACTTC.

The chain couples TRBV6-4 to TRBJ1-2; possible D gene TRBD1, 6 bases. Germline CDR1 is MRHNA and CDR2 is SNTAGT. V lost 0 bases and J lost 6, with 8 bases in between. The CDR3 length is 13 residues. This chain's CDR3 is CASSDSGGDGYTF. The CDR3 DNA follows: TGTGCCAGCAGTGACTCAGGGGGAGATGGCTACACCTTC.

The V gene is TRBV6-1, the J gene TRBJ2-4, with TRBD1 matching over 9 bases. Germline V gene data show CDR1 as MNHNS and CDR2 as SASEGT. The V and J ends lost 2 bases and 0 bases, in that order; junction bases with no gene match: 8. The CDR3 length is 18 residues. The chain's CDR3 is CASSEQGQGWQAKNIQYF. For the CDR3, the DNA is TGTGCCAGCAGTGAACAGGGACAGGGATGGCAAGCCAAAAACATTCAGTACTTC.